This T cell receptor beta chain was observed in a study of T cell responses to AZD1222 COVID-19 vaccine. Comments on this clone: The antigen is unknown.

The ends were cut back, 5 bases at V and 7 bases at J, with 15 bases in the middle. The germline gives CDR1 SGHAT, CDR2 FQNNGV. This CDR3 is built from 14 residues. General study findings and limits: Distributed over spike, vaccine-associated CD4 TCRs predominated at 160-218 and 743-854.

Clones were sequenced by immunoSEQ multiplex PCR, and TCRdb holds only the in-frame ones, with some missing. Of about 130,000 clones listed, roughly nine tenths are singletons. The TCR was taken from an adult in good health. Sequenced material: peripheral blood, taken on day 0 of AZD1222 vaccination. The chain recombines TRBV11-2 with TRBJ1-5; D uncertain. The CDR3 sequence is CASSPTMEGQPQHF. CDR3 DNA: TGTGCCAGCAGCCCCACCATGGAAGGGCAGCCCCAGCATTTT.